This T cell receptor (beta chain) was sequenced for a study of shared clonotypes between healthy human individuals. As for the study in general: Per donor, three plates held CD4 naive cells, three held CD4 memory, two held CD8 naive and one held CD8 memory.

Comments on this clone: The junction does not match germline at one end; this may be a read error.

TCRdb keeps only in-frame clones here, not all; method: immunoSEQ multiplex PCR. In the table there are millions of clones, 85% to 95% of which are singletons. From germline, CDR1 is SGHKS and CDR2 YYEKEE (reference sequence). This CDR3 has 11 amino acids. Sequences were obtained from naive CD4+ T cells sorted from blood. Specified subset: CD45RA+ positively selected. This chain links TRBV5-5 with TRBJ1-1; D gene ambiguous. The clonotype originates from a young man in good health. Here the CDR3 DNA reads TGTGCCAGCAGCTTGAAAACTGAAGCTTTCTTT. Protein: CASSLKTEAFF. Full variable domain (rest looked up from reference TRBV5-5 and TRBJ1-1): DAGVTQSPTHLIKTRGQQVTLRCSPISGHKSVSWYQQVLGQGPQFIFQYYEKEERGRGNFPDRFSARQFPNYSSELNVNALLLGDSALYLCASSLKTEAFFGQGTRLTVV.